This T cell receptor (beta chain) emerged from a study of cytomegalovirus exposure and HLA in healthy donors. Study as a whole: Later analysis reported that the roughly 120 validation repertoires shared the platform of the 500 to 750 first-cohort repertoires. Study findings and constraints: Overall, approximately 150 TCR beta chains were annotated as cytomegalovirus-associated. Most TCR sequences were uncommon, yet certain public TCRs appeared in many donors.

Per the germline V gene, CDR1 is SQVTM and CDR2 is ANQGSEA. Trimming removed 1 base from V and 6 bases from J; junction bases left unmatched: 3. The CDR3 runs to 13 residues. The validation cohort, a group of over a hundred subjects, included the donors and was separate from the roughly 700-subject first cohort. Note on this clone: Its matching antigen is unknown.

Clones were sequenced by immunoSEQ multiplex PCR, and TCRdb holds only the in-frame ones, with some missing. The sample has more than 250,000 clones, 87% seen once. The chain employs TRBV29-1 and TRBJ1-2; 9 bases are shared with TRBD1. The sequence came from a woman aged 30 to 39 in good health and CMV-seropositive. The sequenced sample was PBMCs. The CDR3 protein is CSVEGGQGDGYTF. The DNA for the CDR3 is TGCAGCGTTGAAGGGGGACAGGGCGATGGCTACACCTTC.